These 14 T cell receptor beta chains originate from one sample sequenced in a study of vaccination and CD4 T cells after COVID-19. This sample's treatment: approximately nine-day PBMC culture with coronavirus spike peptide pools or control peptides (ViraFEST assay). Their antigens are not known. An Oncomine TCR Beta short-read assay was used to sequence the DNA from cultured CD4+ T cells. TCRdb reanalysed the PCR reads using MiXCR and keeps one entry per CDR3 protein. The table has over 15,000 distinct CDR3 sequences, 45% to 60% seen once. Specimen: CD4+ T cells from blood, cultured in vitro, collected after SARS-CoV-2 vaccination. Source of these receptors: a human donor who had recovered from COVID-19.

About this clonotype itself: Likely a read error: the CDR3 ends without its conserved phenylalanine or tryptophan. The rearrangement joins TRBV6-1 to TRBJ2-2; TRBD2 is a possible D gene (5 bases). CDR3 length: 15 residues. The germline V and J ends were trimmed by 1 base and 5 bases, with 11 bases remaining between them. Germline CDR1 is MNHNS and CDR2 is SASEGT. The CDR3 loop is CASSEGSGPTGELFL. As DNA, the CDR3 is TGTGCCAGCAGTGAAGGAAGCGGACCTACCGGGGAGCTGTTTCTT.

V usage is TRBV5-1 and J usage is TRBJ2-5, with 16 bases lining up with TRBD2. The V gene end was trimmed by 0 bases and the J gene end by 8 bases; junction bases not matched to a gene: 4. Germline V gene sequence: CDR1 SGHRS, CDR2 YFSETQ. This CDR3 has 16 amino acids. The CDR3 coding sequence is TGCGCCAGCAGCTTGGTCGGGACTAGCGGGAGGGCCACCCAGTACTTC. Protein product: CASSLVGTSGRATQYF.

The V gene is TRBV15, the J gene TRBJ2-3, with D hard to call. V lost 5 bases and J 6 bases, leaving 9 bases between the germline ends. From germline, CDR1 is LNHNV and CDR2 YYDKDF (reference sequence). This CDR3 contains 12 residues. CDR3: CATSLWADTQYF. The CDR3 DNA reads TGTGCCACCAGCCTTTGGGCGGATACGCAGTATTTT.

V and J are TRBV7-9 and TRBJ1-2; no clear D gene. This CDR3 region has 12 residues. Trimming pared 6 bases from V and 2 bases from J, leaving 7 bases between. Germline CDR1 reads SEHNR; CDR2 reads FQNEAQ (reference sequence). The DNA for the CDR3 is TGTGCCAGCAGTTACGAGAACTATGGCTACACCTTC. The encoded protein is CASSYENYGYTF.

The rearrangement uses TRBV20-1 and TRBJ2-5, with 10 nucleotides matching TRBD1. The CDR3 extends over 14 amino acids. J was trimmed by 5 bases and V by 2 bases; bases with no gene match: 5. CDR1 DFQATT and CDR2 SNEGSKA come from the germline V gene (reference sequence). This CDR3 is CSARQGQGLETQYF. The CDR3 DNA reads as TGCAGTGCTAGACAGGGACAGGGGTTGGAGACCCAGTACTTC.

This clonotype was seen a handful of times. The J gene is TRBJ1-2, the V gene TRBV5-4; D is possibly TRBD1 (5 bases). This CDR3 comprises 18 residues. Germline CDR1 and CDR2: SGHNT and YYREEE (reference sequence). Deletions cut 3 bases from V and 4 bases from J, with 25 bases between. The CDR3 DNA sequence: TGTGCCAGCAGCTACGGCGGGGCAGTAGCAGTATGGAGCTATGGCTACACCTTC. Translating it yields CASSYGGAVAVWSYGYTF.

V usage is TRBV20-1 and J usage is TRBJ2-2; 7 bases match TRBD1. V dropped 0 bases and J dropped 5; count of bases not matched to a gene: 6. The germline gives CDR1 DFQATT, CDR2 SNEGSKA (reference sequence). The length of the CDR3 is 15 residues. The CDR3 sequence: CSARENRGGTGELFF. The CDR3, as DNA: TGCAGTGCTAGAGAAAACAGGGGCGGGACCGGGGAGCTGTTTTTT.

This chain joins TRBV6-2 or TRBV6-3 and TRBJ2-3; D is perhaps TRBD2 (5 bases). This CDR3 has 16 residues. Germline V lookup: CDR1 MNHEY, CDR2 SVGEGT. The V and J ends lost 1 base and 0 bases respectively, with 11 bases between them. The CDR3, as DNA: TGTGCCAGCAGTTACTTTCCGGGGAAGAGCACAGATACGCAGTATTTT. Encoded protein: CASSYFPGKSTDTQYF.

The chain uses TRBV20-1 and TRBJ2-1, with 7 positions matching TRBD1. There are 14 residues in the CDR3. Germline assignment: CDR1 DFQATT and CDR2 SNEGSKA (reference sequence). Trimming took 3 bases from V and 6 from J; bases not matched to a gene: 8. The CDR3 is CSARAITGVNEQFF. The CDR3 DNA is TGCAGTGCTAGGGCGATCACAGGGGTCAATGAGCAGTTCTTC.

V gene TRBV25-1 combines with J gene TRBJ2-7; D may correspond to TRBD1 or TRBD2 (5 bases each). The germline V and J ends were trimmed by 4 bases and 2 bases, with 12 bases remaining between them. The CDR3 runs 14 residues. Germline V gene sequence: CDR1 MGHDK, CDR2 SYGVNS. The CDR3 region is CASSGGSNPYEQYF. CDR3 nucleotides: TGTGCCAGCAGTGGGGGGTCGAACCCCTACGAGCAGTACTTC.

This chain uses TRBV6-1 with TRBJ1-1; tentative D call: TRBD1 (5 bases). The CDR3 covers 13 residues. Trimming left V 8 bases short and J 0 bases short, with 10 bases between. Germline-derived CDR1 and CDR2 are MNHNS and SASEGT. CDR3 in amino acids: CASAGRMNTEAFF. The CDR3 region has the DNA TGTGCCAGCGCGGGACGGATGAACACTGAAGCTTTCTTT.

This chain links TRBV5-4 with TRBJ1-5; D is unresolved. The ends were cut back, 3 bases at V and 4 bases at J, with 8 bases in the middle. The CDR3 runs to 13 residues. The germline CDR1 and CDR2 sequences are SGHNT and YYREEE (reference sequence). CDR3 coding DNA: TGTGCCAGCAGCTCCGACAATAATCAGCCCCAGCATTTT. This encodes CASSSDNNQPQHF. Full variable domain (remainder filled in from reference TRBV5-4 and TRBJ1-5): ETGVTQSPTHLIKTRGQQVTLRCSSQSGHNTVSWYQQALGQGPQFIFQYYREEENGRGNFPPRFSGLQFPNYSSELNVNALELDDSALYLCASSSDNNQPQHFGDGTRLSIL.

V gene TRBV7-2 combines with J gene TRBJ2-4; 11 nucleotides match TRBD1. The germline V gene has CDR1 SGHTA and CDR2 FQGNSA. V was clipped by 5 bases and J by 7 bases; unmatched bases: 10. This CDR3 contains 16 residues. This CDR3 is CASSPDRGRRGNIQYF. The CDR3 coding sequence is TGTGCCAGCAGCCCGGACAGGGGGCGCAGGGGGAACATTCAGTACTTC.

This clonotype turned up a few times. This chain connects TRBV20-1 to TRBJ2-7; TRBD2 matches 12 bases. The length of the CDR3 is 16 residues. The germline CDR1 and CDR2 sequences are DFQATT and SNEGSKA (reference sequence). V dropped 4 bases and J dropped 0; count of bases not matched to a gene: 7. The CDR3 here is CSAMGLAGQFSYEQYF. CDR3 nucleotide sequence: TGCAGTGCTATGGGACTAGCGGGCCAATTCTCCTACGAGCAGTACTTC.